Shown below are 19 T cell receptor beta chains from a single sample sequenced in a study of blood T cell repertoires in COVID-19. The data were produced by immunoSEQ multiplex PCR, yet TCRdb's version contains in-frame clones alone and is incomplete. Of about 220,000 clones in the sample, roughly 85% were seen once. Sample: peripheral blood. Source of these receptors: an elderly woman with acute or convalescent COVID-19.

The rearrangement links TRBV6-6 to TRBJ1-5; D is ambiguous. V lost 2 bases to trimming and J lost 7 bases, with 9 bases between them. Germline CDR1 reads MNHNY; CDR2 reads SVGAGI (reference sequence). The CDR3 contains 13 residues. The CDR3 region is CASSYRERQPQHF. In nucleotides, the CDR3 is TGTGCCAGCAGTTACAGGGAGCGACAGCCCCAGCATTTT.

CDR3 DNA: TGCGCCAGCAGCCTGAGCGGGGGCGTTTACGAGCAGTACTTC. Translating it yields CASSLSGGVYEQYF. The chain combines TRBV5-1 with TRBJ2-7; 8 bases line up with TRBD2. CDR1 SGHRS and CDR2 YFSETQ come from the germline V gene. The V gene end was trimmed by 4 bases and the J gene end by 4 bases; junction bases not matched to a gene: 7. CDR3 length: 14 residues.

The chain carries TRBV6-5 and TRBJ2-1, with D possibly being TRBD2 (6 bases). Germline values: CDR1 MNHEY, CDR2 SVGAGI. The CDR3 is 14 amino acids. Trimming pared 5 bases from V and 7 bases from J, leaving 15 bases between. The CDR3 nucleotides are TGTGCCAGCAGTCCGAGGGCGGGGAGGAATGAGCAGTTCTTC. Protein product: CASSPRAGRNEQFF.

CDR3 DNA: TGTGCCATCAGTGAGCCCGGGGAAGCTTTCTTT. Translated: CAISEPGEAFF. The J gene is TRBJ1-1, the V gene TRBV10-3, with no clear D. The germline gives CDR1 ENHRY, CDR2 SYGVKD. V shed 2 bases and J shed 8 bases, with 6 bases lying between them. The CDR3 extends over 11 amino acids.

This chain connects TRBV9 to TRBJ2-7; a weak D match, TRBD2 (6 bases). V was cut by 4 bases and J by 5 bases, with 19 bases left in between. Germline-derived CDR1 and CDR2 are SGDLS and YYNGEE. The CDR3 is made up of 15 amino acids. The CDR3 sequence is CASSSAPSGEHEQYF. CDR3 bases: TGTGCCAGCAGCTCCGCTCCTTCGGGGGAACACGAGCAGTACTTC.

V and J are TRBV5-1 and TRBJ1-4, with TRBD1 identical over 10 bases. With V trimmed by 2 bases and J by 6 bases, 1 base remained unmatched. There are 14 residues in the CDR3. CDR1 and CDR2 (germline): SGHRS, YFSETQ. The CDR3 region has the DNA TGCGCCAGCAGCTTTGGGACAGGGGATGAAAAACTGTTTTTT. Protein product: CASSFGTGDEKLFF.

Here the CDR3 reads CASLQGVRNSPLHF. CDR3 bases: TGTGCCAGCCTCCAGGGGGTCCGTAATTCACCCCTCCACTTT. The chain recombines TRBV6-6 with TRBJ1-6; TRBD1 matches 7 bases. Germline loops: CDR1 MNHNY, CDR2 SVGAGI (reference sequence). V lost 8 bases, J lost 6 bases, and 7 bases stayed unmatched. This CDR3 spans 14 amino acids.

As DNA, the CDR3 is TGTGCCAGCACCTCTACCGGGGGTTTCCAGACTAATGAAAAACTGTTTTTT. Translating it yields CASTSTGGFQTNEKLFF. This sequence joins TRBV7-9 and TRBJ1-4, with D possibly being TRBD1 (5 bases). CDR3 length: 17 residues. Germline loops: CDR1 SEHNR, CDR2 FQNEAQ (reference sequence). V lost 7 bases and J lost 2, with 20 bases in between.

This chain links TRBV12-5 with TRBJ1-6; 8 bases agree with TRBD1. V lost 5 bases to trimming and J lost 9 bases; unmatched junction nucleotides: 9. Looked up from germline, CDR1 is LGHNT and CDR2 is FRNRAP. CDR3 length: 15 amino acids. As DNA, the CDR3 is TGTGCTAGTGGTCCGGGACAGGAATTTGGTTCACCCCTCCACTTT. Translated: CASGPGQEFGSPLHF.

The chain links TRBV2 to TRBJ1-1; D gene unclear. The V and J ends lost 5 bases and 4 bases respectively, with 14 bases between them. CDR1 is SNHLY and CDR2 is FYNNEI in the germline V gene. CDR3 size: 14 residues. Here the CDR3 DNA reads TGTGCCAGCAGTACCACCAGCGGGGTCACTGAAGCTTTCTTT. Its translation: CASSTTSGVTEAFF.

The chain couples TRBV24-1 to TRBJ1-1; D is possibly TRBD1 (5 bases). This CDR3 comprises 12 residues. Germline loops: CDR1 KGHDR, CDR2 SFDVKD. With 4 bases removed from V and 3 bases from J, the gap between germline ends came to 5 bases. The CDR3 sequence: CATSDRDTEAFF. As DNA, the CDR3 is TGTGCCACCAGTGACAGGGACACTGAAGCTTTCTTT.

The CDR3, as DNA: TGTGCCAGCAGCTCGGGGATCGGACCCTATGGCTACACCTTC. Its protein product is CASSSGIGPYGYTF. J is TRBJ1-2 and V is TRBV9, with D uncertain. The CDR3 spans 14 residues. V was pared by 4 bases and J by 4 bases, with 14 bases between. Germline loops: CDR1 SGDLS, CDR2 YYNGEE.

V usage is TRBV11-2 and J usage is TRBJ1-2; 9 bases are shared with TRBD1. Germline assignment: CDR1 SGHAT and CDR2 FQNNGV. The CDR3 contains 15 residues. J lost 0 bases, V lost 5 bases, and 4 bases had no gene match. The CDR3 nucleotides are TGTGCCAGCAGCCCCGGGACAGGGACTAACTATGGCTACACCTTC. Translating it yields CASSPGTGTNYGYTF.

The genes are TRBV19 and TRBJ1-2, with TRBD1 identical over 7 bases. The CDR3 has 15 residues. V shed 0 bases, J shed 5 bases, and the junction held 6 bases outside the gene matches. Germline loops: CDR1 LNHDA, CDR2 SQIVND (reference sequence). DNA for the CDR3: TGTGCCAGTAGTATAGATCAGGACAGGAGATATGGCTACACCTTC. As protein: CASSIDQDRRYGYTF.

The V call is TRBV7-2, the J call TRBJ1-3; D uncertain. Germline CDR1 SGHTA, CDR2 FQGNSA. The CDR3 consists of 14 residues. V was clipped by 1 base and J by 3 bases, with 7 bases between them. CDR3 coding DNA: TGTGCCAGCAGCTTAGATCAATTTGGAAACACCATATATTTT. It specifies CASSLDQFGNTIYF.

DNA for the CDR3: TGCGCCAGCAGCTTGGGGGGCGAGCAGTTCTTC. Translation: CASSLGGEQFF. V and J are TRBV5-1 and TRBJ2-1; D perhaps matches TRBD1 (5 bases). Between the trimmed V and J ends, which lost 0 bases and 10 bases, there was a span of 5 bases. From germline, CDR1 is SGHRS and CDR2 YFSETQ. This CDR3 has 11 residues.

The CDR3 DNA reads TGTGCCAGCAGAGGACAGGGACAGAATTTTTCACCCCTCCACTTT. It codes for CASRGQGQNFSPLHF. J is TRBJ1-6 and V is TRBV2, with 8 nucleotides matching TRBD1. V was pared by 6 bases and J by 9 bases, with 10 bases of the junction left unmatched. CDR1 and CDR2 from the germline V gene are SNHLY and FYNNEI. The CDR3 is 15 residues long.

With regard to this clone: The sample has other DNA sequences that encode this CDR3 too. This chain connects TRBV18 to TRBJ2-2; 8 bases fit TRBD1. Losses at the gene ends were 6 bases for V and 5 bases for J; bases not matched to a gene: 8. There are 15 residues in the CDR3. Germline V CDR1 and CDR2: KGHSH, LQKENI. The DNA for the CDR3 is TGTGCCAGCTCGCAGGGACAGGCGCTAACCGGGGAGCTGTTTTTT. Its translation is CASSQGQALTGELFF.

The V gene is TRBV7-2, the J gene TRBJ2-3; 11 bases map to TRBD2. This CDR3 region has 15 residues. Germline lookup yields CDR1 SGHTA and CDR2 FQGNSA. Unmatched junction bases numbered 6, after V lost 5 bases and J lost 5 bases. CDR3 amino acids: CASSLSGGAGDTQYF. The CDR3 DNA reads TGTGCCAGCAGCCTTAGCGGGGGGGCTGGAGATACGCAGTATTTT.